These 32 T cell receptor beta chains originate from one sample sequenced in a study of patients and donors after allogeneic stem cell transplantation. TCRdb fed the RT-PCR reads into MiXCR, producing one record per CDR3 protein. The sample includes about 960,000 distinct CDR3 sequences, 18% of them seen just once. Sequenced material: blood, either unsorted or a sorted T cell fraction (not recorded which). These receptors originate from a human donor who was either an allogeneic HSCT recipient or a stem cell or donor lymphocyte infusion donor (not recorded which). It is not recorded whose cells these are; they may come from a transplant donor.

The chain recombines TRBV20-1 with TRBJ1-5; D call uncertain. The V and J ends lost 3 bases and 7 bases respectively, with 16 bases between them. The CDR3 totals 14 residues. The V gene's germline CDR1 is DFQATT and CDR2 SNEGSKA (reference sequence). The CDR3: CSARMGKGSQPQHF. CDR3 bases: TGCAGTGCTAGGATGGGTAAGGGTTCACAGCCCCAGCATTTT.

The genes are TRBV6-4 and TRBJ2-1, with TRBD2 matching over 9 bases. V was clipped by 5 bases and J by 1 base; unmatched bases: 6. Germline V gene data show CDR1 as MRHNA and CDR2 as SNTAGT. The CDR3 length is 16 residues. CDR3 loop: CASSLSSGASYNEQFF. The CDR3 nucleotides read TGTGCCAGCAGTTTATCTAGCGGGGCGTCCTACAATGAGCAGTTCTTC.

This clonotype was observed a handful of times. CDR3 in amino acids: CASSLVPDRGTVEQFF. DNA for the CDR3: TGTGCCAGCAGCTTAGTACCGGACAGGGGTACAGTTGAGCAGTTCTTC. The J gene is TRBJ2-1, the V gene TRBV11-2, with 9 nucleotides matching TRBD1. The CDR3 has 16 residues. Losses at the gene ends were 1 base for V and 9 bases for J; bases not matched to a gene: 10. Germline loops: CDR1 SGHAT, CDR2 FQNNGV.

The chain is built from TRBV4-1 and TRBJ2-1; perhaps TRBD2 as D (6 bases). V shed 2 bases and J shed 4 bases, with 9 bases lying between them. Looked up from germline, CDR1 is MGHRA and CDR2 is YSYEKL. There are 14 residues in the CDR3. CDR3 in DNA: TGCGCCAGCAGCCAAATGGAGGGTTACAATGAGCAGTTCTTC. Protein product: CASSQMEGYNEQFF.

V usage is TRBV11-2 and J usage is TRBJ2-5, with 12 bases that match TRBD2. The germline V gene has CDR1 SGHAT and CDR2 FQNNGV. Losses at the gene ends were 3 bases for V and 5 bases for J; bases not matched to a gene: 7. The CDR3 runs to 16 residues. CDR3 in DNA: TGTGCCAGCAGCTTCATTCTAGCGGGAGGGTGGGAGACCCAGTACTTC. It encodes CASSFILAGGWETQYF.

This clonotype has more than one count but fewer than ten. J is TRBJ2-7 and V is TRBV2; either TRBD1 or TRBD2 may supply D (6 bases each). Trimming removed 8 bases from V and 3 bases from J, with 17 bases in between. Germline assignment: CDR1 SNHLY and CDR2 FYNNEI. There are 14 residues in the CDR3. This CDR3 reads CASGGWGANYEQYF. The CDR3 DNA reads TGTGCCAGCGGAGGGTGGGGGGCCAACTACGAGCAGTACTTC. Combining the CDR3 with reference TRBV2 and TRBJ2-7 gives the whole variable domain EPEVTQTPSHQVTQMGQEVILRCVPISNHLYFYWYRQILGQKVEFLVSFYNNEISEKSEIFDDQFSVERPDGSNFTLKIRSTKLEDSAMYFCASGGWGANYEQYFGPGTRLTVT.

V usage is TRBV5-1 and J usage is TRBJ2-1; D gene ambiguous. CDR3 length: 16 residues. The V end was cut by 4 bases, the J end by 6 bases, with 20 bases between. Germline assignment: CDR1 SGHRS and CDR2 YFSETQ. CDR3 in DNA: TGCGCCAGCAGCCCCCAAATGCTCTCTTCATCCAATGAGCAGTTCTTC. This gives the protein CASSPQMLSSSNEQFF.

This clonotype was counted a few times. The rearrangement uses TRBV18 and TRBJ1-2; possibly TRBD1 for D (6 bases). The V end was cut by 2 bases, the J end by 4 bases, with 8 bases between. This CDR3 region has 13 residues. Germline V CDR1 and CDR2: KGHSH, LQKENI. CDR3 amino acids: CASSPRDIYGYTF. The CDR3, as DNA: TGTGCCAGCTCACCAAGGGACATCTATGGCTACACCTTC.

This clonotype has more than one count but fewer than ten. The chain carries TRBV7-9 and TRBJ2-1; no clear D gene. This CDR3 is built from 15 residues. Germline V gene lookup returns CDR1 SEHNR and CDR2 FQNEAQ (reference sequence). The V end was cut by 5 bases, the J end by 10 bases, with 21 bases between. CDR3 DNA sequence: TGTGCCAGCAGCCTCGCCCCCGACGGCTCCAAGGAGCAGTTCTTC. This codes for CASSLAPDGSKEQFF. The full variable domain, in which reference TRBV7-9 and TRBJ2-1 provide the parts outside the CDR3, is DTGVSQNPRHKITKRGQNVTFRCDPISEHNRLYWYRQTLGQGPEFLTYFQNEAQLEKSRLLSDRFSAERPKGSFSTLEIQRTEQGDSAMYLCASSLAPDGSKEQFFGPGTRLTVL.

The V call is TRBV10-3, the J call TRBJ1-5, with unresolved D. The germline V gene has CDR1 ENHRY and CDR2 SYGVKD. The length of the CDR3 is 15 residues. V gave up 5 bases and J gave up 1 base, with 12 bases separating them. CDR3 DNA sequence: TGTGCCATCAGTCTGGGGAATATGAGCAATCAGCCCCAGCATTTT. Its translation is CAISLGNMSNQPQHF.

The rearrangement links TRBV6-2 or TRBV6-3 to TRBJ1-5; D is ambiguous. Germline V CDR1 and CDR2: MNHEY, SVGEGT. The CDR3 has 12 amino acids. V lost 9 bases, J lost 0 bases, and 6 bases lay in between. The CDR3 nucleotides read TGTGCCAGTGCGGTTAGCAATCAGCCCCAGCATTTT. Protein: CASAVSNQPQHF.

This sequence joins TRBV7-9 and TRBJ2-1, with D unclear. The germline CDR1 and CDR2 sequences are SEHNR and FQNEAQ (reference sequence). V dropped 3 bases and J dropped 3 bases, with 9 bases sitting between them. The length of the CDR3 is 14 residues. The CDR3 sequence: CASSLIRGYNEQFF. In DNA, the CDR3 is TGTGCCAGCAGCTTGATAAGAGGCTACAATGAGCAGTTCTTC.

This chain uses TRBV5-1 with TRBJ2-5; 7 positions agree with TRBD2. The junction had 10 bases not matched to a gene; V was cut back by 1 base and J by 1 base. Germline loops: CDR1 SGHRS, CDR2 YFSETQ. The length of the CDR3 is 17 residues. The CDR3 here is CASSLSGALFLQETQYF. The CDR3 bases are TGCGCCAGCAGCTTGAGCGGGGCTTTGTTCCTCCAAGAGACCCAGTACTTC.

This clonotype was counted only a few times. The V and J genes are TRBV29-1 and TRBJ2-7; 9 positions agree with TRBD1. The germline gives CDR1 SQVTM, CDR2 ANQGSEA. The CDR3 consists of 11 residues. CDR3 in amino acids: CGGQGPYEQYF. As DNA, the CDR3 is TGCGGCGGACAGGGGCCCTACGAGCAGTACTTC.

The chain combines TRBV6-5 with TRBJ2-2, with D perhaps given as TRBD1 or TRBD2 (5 bases each). The CDR3 totals 14 residues. The ends were cut back, 0 bases at V and 7 bases at J, with 9 bases in the middle. Germline V gene sequence: CDR1 MNHEY, CDR2 SVGAGI. DNA for the CDR3: TGTGCCAGCAGTTACTCCTTTGGGGGCGGGGAGCTGTTTTTT. Translated, it gives CASSYSFGGGELFF.

The V and J genes are TRBV11-2 and TRBJ2-5; D gene uncertain. The CDR3 is 13 residues long. The germline V gene encodes CDR1 SGHAT and CDR2 FQNNGV. V lost 2 bases and J lost 5, with 9 bases in between. DNA for the CDR3: TGTGCCAGCAGCTTATCTTTAAGGGAGACCCAGTACTTC. It yields the protein CASSLSLRETQYF.

This clonotype came up a few times. The CDR3 DNA follows: TGCAGTGCTAGTTCGCAGGGTAGTACCGGGGAGCTGTTTTTT. Its translation: CSASSQGSTGELFF. This chain connects TRBV20-1 to TRBJ2-2; tentatively, D is TRBD1 (5 bases). Trimming took off 3 bases at V and 5 bases at J, with 13 bases between the two ends. CDR3 size: 14 residues. CDR1 is DFQATT and CDR2 is SNEGSKA in the germline V gene (reference sequence).

This clonotype was seen a few times. V usage is TRBV19 and J usage is TRBJ1-1; TRBD1 might be the D (5 bases). The V end lost 10 bases, the J end lost 1 base, and 16 bases lay between the germline ends. Germline V lookup: CDR1 LNHDA, CDR2 SQIVND (reference sequence). The CDR3 consists of 14 residues. The CDR3 bases are TGTGCCACAGTCGGTTGGGGACGGAACACTGAAGCTTTCTTT. It yields the protein CATVGWGRNTEAFF.

This clonotype was picked up many times. The chain joins TRBV24-1 to TRBJ2-3; 9 bases align to TRBD2. The CDR3 has 17 amino acids. CDR1 is KGHDR and CDR2 is SFDVKD in the germline V gene. After removal of 1 base from V and 1 base from J, the junction contained 5 bases not matched to a gene. The DNA of the CDR3 is TGTGCCACCAGTGATTTTGGTCTAGCGGGGCGCACAGATACGCAGTATTTT. Residues: CATSDFGLAGRTDTQYF.

The chain joins TRBV5-5 to TRBJ2-1, with 11 positions matching TRBD2. The CDR3 totals 14 residues. Germline trimming cut 4 bases from V and 6 bases from J; bases unmatched to any gene: 3. The germline V gene encodes CDR1 SGHKS and CDR2 YYEKEE (reference sequence). The CDR3 DNA is TGTGCCAGCAGCCGGACTAGCGGGTTCAATGAGCAGTTCTTC. It encodes CASSRTSGFNEQFF.

This clonotype occurred many times. The chain joins TRBV12-3 or TRBV12-4 to TRBJ2-3; D may be TRBD1 or TRBD2 (5 bases each). Trimming took 5 bases from V and 7 from J, leaving 10 bases between them. This CDR3 has 12 amino acids. The CDR3 loop is CASSIGGNTQYF. CDR3 coding DNA: TGTGCCAGCAGTATTGGGGGAAATACGCAGTATTTT.

This clonotype was seen a few times. DNA of the CDR3: TGTGCCAGCAGCTATAAGGGGGGAAGCAATGAGCAGTTCTTC. Its protein product is CASSYKGGSNEQFF. The rearrangement uses TRBV7-9 and TRBJ2-1; D assignment may be TRBD1 or TRBD2 (6 bases each). The V gene's germline CDR1 is SEHNR and CDR2 FQNEAQ (reference sequence). CDR3 length equals 14 residues. The V end lost 4 bases, the J end lost 6 bases, and 13 bases lay between the germline ends.

V is TRBV5-1 and J is TRBJ1-2; D is undetermined. Trimming removed 0 bases at V and 6 bases at J, with 6 bases between. The CDR3 totals 12 residues. Per the germline V gene, CDR1 is SGHRS and CDR2 is YFSETQ. The CDR3 loop is CASSLDTDGYTF. In DNA, the CDR3 is TGCGCCAGCAGCTTGGACACAGATGGCTACACCTTC.

Only a few counts were recorded for this clonotype. The chain uses TRBV5-5 and TRBJ1-5, with a tentative D call TRBD1 (5 bases). Trimming cost V 3 bases and J 2 bases, with 15 bases left between them. Germline values: CDR1 SGHKS, CDR2 YYEKEE (reference sequence). The CDR3 loop spans 16 amino acids. CDR3 region: CASSSGTAAGNQPQHF. The CDR3 bases are TGTGCCAGCAGCTCCGGGACGGCTGCGGGCAATCAGCCCCAGCATTTT.

The chain recombines TRBV7-9 with TRBJ2-1; 7 bases match TRBD2. The CDR3 covers 17 residues. V dropped 5 bases and J dropped 0; count of bases not matched to a gene: 10. Germline V lookup: CDR1 SEHNR, CDR2 FQNEAQ (reference sequence). CDR3 sequence: CASSPPIAGPSYNEQFF. The CDR3 coding sequence is TGTGCCAGCAGCCCACCTATAGCGGGCCCCTCCTACAATGAGCAGTTCTTC.

This clonotype was seen a handful of times. The chain recombines TRBV20-1 with TRBJ1-5; D gene ambiguous. The germline gives CDR1 DFQATT, CDR2 SNEGSKA (reference sequence). V was cut by 3 bases and J by 5 bases, with 8 bases left in between. The CDR3 has 12 amino acids. CDR3 in amino acids: CSASRTDQPQHF. CDR3 in DNA: TGCAGTGCTAGTAGAACAGATCAGCCCCAGCATTTT.

This clonotype was found a few times. This rearrangement joins TRBV7-6 to TRBJ2-3, with D possibly TRBD1 on 6 matching bases. Germline V lookup: CDR1 SGHVS, CDR2 FNYEAQ. With 4 bases removed from V and 5 bases from J, the gap between germline ends came to 7 bases. The CDR3 consists of 12 residues. The CDR3 DNA follows: TGTGCCAGCAGCTGGGGGCTAGATACGCAGTATTTT. Its protein product is CASSWGLDTQYF.

The gene calls are TRBV5-1 and TRBJ1-2; D is unclear. The CDR3 spans 16 residues. V lost 2 bases to trimming and J lost 0 bases, with 14 bases between them. Germline V gene lookup returns CDR1 SGHRS and CDR2 YFSETQ. The CDR3 DNA is TGCGCCAGCAGCTTTTCACCCTTCTCCCCTAACTATGGCTACACCTTC. This gives the protein CASSFSPFSPNYGYTF. Looking up the rest from reference TRBV5-1 and TRBJ1-2 gives the full variable domain: KAGVTQTPRYLIKTRGQQVTLSCSPISGHRSVSWYQQTPGQGLQFLFEYFSETQRNKGNFPGRFSGRQFSNSRSEMNVSTLELGDSALYLCASSFSPFSPNYGYTFGSGTRLTVV.

The chain combines TRBV29-1 with TRBJ2-7, with D possibly TRBD1 on 5 matching bases. Germline CDR1 SQVTM, CDR2 ANQGSEA. V was clipped by 2 bases and J by 0 bases, with 8 bases between them. The CDR3 is 13 amino acids. CDR3 amino acids: CSVERQNSYEQYF. CDR3 nucleotides: TGCAGCGTTGAACGACAGAACTCCTACGAGCAGTACTTC.

This clonotype was seen more than once but under ten times. The rearrangement links TRBV6-1 to TRBJ2-3; 11 positions match TRBD2. J gave up 4 bases and V 4 bases, and 4 bases lay outside the gene matches. The CDR3 spans 15 residues. Germline CDR1 reads MNHNS; CDR2 reads SASEGT. The CDR3 protein is CASSGLAGMADTQYF. In nucleotides, the CDR3 is TGTGCCAGCAGTGGACTAGCGGGAATGGCAGATACGCAGTATTTT.

CDR3 region: CATGHGSTDTQYF. CDR3 DNA sequence: TGTGCCACCGGCCACGGCAGCACAGATACGCAGTATTTT. This chain connects TRBV24-1 to TRBJ2-3; D not resolved. From germline, CDR1 is KGHDR and CDR2 SFDVKD. The V end lost 9 bases, the J end lost 0 bases, and 9 bases lay between the germline ends. The CDR3 runs 13 residues.

This clonotype has a handful of counts. The rearrangement links TRBV11-1 to TRBJ2-6; 11 nucleotides line up with TRBD1. This CDR3 spans 19 amino acids. V gave up 3 bases and J gave up 2 bases; unmatched junction bases: 9. Germline-derived CDR1 and CDR2 are SGHAT and FQDESV (reference sequence). CDR3 amino acids: CASSFLAGTGGTGANVLTF. As DNA, the CDR3 is TGTGCCAGCAGCTTTTTAGCAGGGACAGGGGGTACTGGGGCCAACGTCCTGACTTTC.